Listed here are 10 T cell receptor beta chains from one sample, sequenced in a study of blood T cell repertoires in COVID-19. Clones were read by immunoSEQ multiplex PCR, and TCRdb kept only the in-frame ones, dropping some. Here the sample spans about 46,000 clones, 88% being singletons. The sequenced material came from peripheral blood. The receptors stem from a man in his forties or fifties with acute or convalescent COVID-19.

The V gene is TRBV5-1, the J gene TRBJ2-1; 7 bases agree with TRBD2. The CDR3 contains 14 residues. V dropped 4 bases and J dropped 3; count of bases not matched to a gene: 4. CDR1 and CDR2 (germline): SGHRS, YFSETQ. CDR3 coding DNA: TGCGCCAGCAGCCCCGGACTAGACTACAATGAGCAGTTCTTC. It translates to CASSPGLDYNEQFF. Full variable domain (outside the CDR3, taken from reference TRBV5-1 and TRBJ2-1): KAGVTQTPRYLIKTRGQQVTLSCSPISGHRSVSWYQQTPGQGLQFLFEYFSETQRNKGNFPGRFSGRQFSNSRSEMNVSTLELGDSALYLCASSPGLDYNEQFFGPGTRLTVL.

The J gene is TRBJ2-4, the V gene TRBV6-5; D unclear. Between the trimmed V and J ends, which lost 0 bases and 4 bases, there was a span of 13 bases. The CDR3 covers 16 residues. Germline V lookup: CDR1 MNHEY, CDR2 SVGAGI. The CDR3 is CASSYSAPHKKNIQYF. As DNA, the CDR3 is TGTGCCAGCAGTTACTCGGCACCACATAAGAAAAACATTCAGTACTTC.

The chain employs TRBV5-4 and TRBJ1-1, with D possibly TRBD1 on 5 matching bases. V was pared by 9 bases and J by 5 bases, with 17 bases between. Germline CDR1 SGHNT, CDR2 YYREEE (reference sequence). CDR3 length equals 13 residues. CDR3 coding DNA: TGTGCCATGACGCAACAAGGGGCGACTGAAGCTTTCTTT. Translating gives CAMTQQGATEAFF.

The table lists this clone with a count of one. V and J are TRBV11-3 and TRBJ1-1, with 10 bases aligning to TRBD1. This CDR3 comprises 19 residues. Trimming at V came to 0 bases and at J to 5 bases, leaving 15 bases not matched to a gene. The germline gives CDR1 SGHNT, CDR2 YENEEA. Here the CDR3 DNA reads TGTGCCAGCAGCTTAGATGCCGACAGGGGGCCGAAGGGAAAAACTGAAGCTTTCTTT. Its translation: CASSLDADRGPKGKTEAFF.

A word on this clone: The junction differs from germline at one of its ends, possibly a read error. For the CDR3, the DNA is TGTGCCAGCGGGGACAGGGGGGCGATACACTTC. It translates to CASGDRGAIHF. This rearrangement joins TRBV12-3 or TRBV12-4 to TRBJ2-4, with TRBD1 matching 11 bases. The CDR3 is 11 amino acids.

In this sample, this clone turned up a few times. V is TRBV7-2 and J is TRBJ1-5; D call uncertain. CDR3 length: 13 amino acids. The germline V and J ends were trimmed by 0 bases and 7 bases, with 7 bases remaining between them. Germline CDR1 SGHTA, CDR2 FQGNSA. The CDR3 sequence is CASSLATGQPQHF. CDR3 nucleotides: TGTGCCAGCAGCTTAGCGACGGGGCAGCCCCAGCATTTT. Looking up the rest from reference TRBV7-2 and TRBJ1-5 gives the full variable domain: GAGVSQSPSNKVTEKGKDVELRCDPISGHTALYWYRQSLGQGLEFLIYFQGNSAPDKSGLPSDRFSAERTGGSVSTLTIQRTQQEDSAVYLCASSLATGQPQHFGDGTRLSIL.

The chain couples TRBV4-3 to TRBJ2-1; 10 bases align to TRBD2. Per the germline V gene, CDR1 is LGHNA and CDR2 is YSLEER. CDR3 length: 14 residues. J gave up 5 bases and V 4 bases, and 2 bases lay outside the gene matches. The CDR3 nucleotides read TGCGCCAGCAGCCCAGCGGGGGGGGACAATGAGCAGTTCTTC. It codes for CASSPAGGDNEQFF.

The chain has TRBV27 and TRBJ1-2; 9 bases are a match to TRBD1. Losses at the gene ends were 8 bases for V and 8 bases for J; bases not matched to a gene: 9. Germline CDR1 is MNHEY and CDR2 is SMNVEV (reference sequence). The CDR3 covers 13 residues. In DNA form, the CDR3 reads TGTGCCAGCGCTGGGGGGGACAGGGTCGGCTACACCTTC. Residues: CASAGGDRVGYTF.

The chain has TRBV7-6 and TRBJ2-5, with TRBD1 matching over 11 bases. In germline, CDR1 is SGHVS, CDR2 FNYEAQ. J gave up 5 bases and V 3 bases, and 5 bases lay outside the gene matches. This CDR3 is 15 amino acids long. This CDR3 is CASSFLGQGGETQYF. DNA for the CDR3: TGTGCCAGCAGCTTTTTGGGACAGGGGGGTGAGACCCAGTACTTC.

The chain couples TRBV7-3 to TRBJ2-5; 11 bases line up with TRBD2. Germline trimming cut 3 bases from V and 3 bases from J; bases unmatched to any gene: 0. The CDR3 has 14 residues. Germline loops: CDR1 SGHTA, CDR2 FQGTGA. Here the CDR3 reads CASSLGLAEETQYF. CDR3 sequence (DNA): TGTGCCAGCAGCTTGGGACTAGCGGAAGAGACCCAGTACTTC.